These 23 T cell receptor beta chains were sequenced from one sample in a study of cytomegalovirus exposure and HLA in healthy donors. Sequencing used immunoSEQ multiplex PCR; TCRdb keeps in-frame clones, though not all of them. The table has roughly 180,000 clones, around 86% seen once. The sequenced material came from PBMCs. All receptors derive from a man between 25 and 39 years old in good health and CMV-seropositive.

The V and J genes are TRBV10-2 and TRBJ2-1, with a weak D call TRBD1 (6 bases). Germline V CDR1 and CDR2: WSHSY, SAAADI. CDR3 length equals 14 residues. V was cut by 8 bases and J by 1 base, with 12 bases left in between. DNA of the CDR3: TGCGCCAGCGGAGACAGGACATCCTACAATGAGCAGTTCTTC. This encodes CASGDRTSYNEQFF.

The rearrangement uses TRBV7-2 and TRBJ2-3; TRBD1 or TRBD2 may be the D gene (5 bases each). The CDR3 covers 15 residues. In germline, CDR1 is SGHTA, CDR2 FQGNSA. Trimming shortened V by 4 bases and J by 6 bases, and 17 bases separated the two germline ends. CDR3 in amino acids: CASSSPGPRPDTQYF. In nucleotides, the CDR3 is TGTGCCAGCAGCTCACCGGGACCCAGGCCCGATACGCAGTATTTT.

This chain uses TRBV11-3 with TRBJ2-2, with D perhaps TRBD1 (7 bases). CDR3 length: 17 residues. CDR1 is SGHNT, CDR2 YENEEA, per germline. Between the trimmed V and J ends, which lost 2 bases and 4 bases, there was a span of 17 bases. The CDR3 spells CASSLNTRQGGTGELFF. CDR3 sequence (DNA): TGTGCCAGCAGCTTAAATACACGGCAGGGGGGCACCGGGGAGCTGTTTTTT.

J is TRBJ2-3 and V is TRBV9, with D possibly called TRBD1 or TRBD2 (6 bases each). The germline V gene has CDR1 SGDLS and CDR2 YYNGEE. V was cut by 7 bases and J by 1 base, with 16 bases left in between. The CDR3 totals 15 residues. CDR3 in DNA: TGTGCCAGCGGACGGGGGCAGGGAGGCACAGATACGCAGTATTTT. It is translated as CASGRGQGGTDTQYF.

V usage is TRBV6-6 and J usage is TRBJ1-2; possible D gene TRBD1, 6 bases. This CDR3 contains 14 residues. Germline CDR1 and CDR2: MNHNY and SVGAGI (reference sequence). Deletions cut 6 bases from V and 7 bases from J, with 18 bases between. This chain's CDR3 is CASRKETGYGGYTF. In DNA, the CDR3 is TGTGCCAGCAGAAAAGAAACAGGGTACGGTGGCTACACCTTC.

The DNA of the CDR3 is TGTGCCAGCAGTTACCTACTAGCTAGTCGGAATGAGCAGTTCTTC. Translation: CASSYLLASRNEQFF. V usage is TRBV6-5 and J usage is TRBJ2-1; a weak D match, TRBD2 (6 bases). The CDR3 has 15 residues. CDR1 is MNHEY and CDR2 is SVGAGI in the germline V gene. Trimming cost V 2 bases and J 7 bases, with 15 bases left between them.

The CDR3 sequence is CASSTRSQGLMNTEAFF. For the CDR3, the DNA is TGTGCCAGCAGTACGAGATCCCAGGGACTCATGAACACTGAAGCTTTCTTT. The rearrangement joins TRBV9 to TRBJ1-1, with a tentative D call TRBD1 (5 bases). The CDR3 consists of 17 residues. CDR1 is SGDLS and CDR2 is YYNGEE in the germline V gene. Trimming left V 5 bases short and J 0 bases short, with 20 bases between.

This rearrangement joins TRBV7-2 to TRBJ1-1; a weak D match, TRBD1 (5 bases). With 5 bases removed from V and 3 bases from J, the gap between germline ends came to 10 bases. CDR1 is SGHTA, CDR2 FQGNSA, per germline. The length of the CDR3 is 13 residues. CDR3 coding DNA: TGTGCCAGCAGCCCGGACACTGACACTGAAGCTTTCTTT. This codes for CASSPDTDTEAFF.

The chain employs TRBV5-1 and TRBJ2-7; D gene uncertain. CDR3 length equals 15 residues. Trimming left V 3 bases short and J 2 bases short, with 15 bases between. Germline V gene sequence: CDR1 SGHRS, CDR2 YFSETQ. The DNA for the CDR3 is TGCGCCAGCAGCTACACGGCAAGAAACCCCTACGAGCAGTACTTC. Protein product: CASSYTARNPYEQYF.

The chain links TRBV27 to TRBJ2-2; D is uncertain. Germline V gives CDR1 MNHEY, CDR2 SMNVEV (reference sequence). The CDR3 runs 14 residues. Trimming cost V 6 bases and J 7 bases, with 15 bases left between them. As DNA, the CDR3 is TGTGCCAGCAGGCCTCCGGGTTTAGGCGGGGAGCTGTTTTTT. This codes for CASRPPGLGGELFF.

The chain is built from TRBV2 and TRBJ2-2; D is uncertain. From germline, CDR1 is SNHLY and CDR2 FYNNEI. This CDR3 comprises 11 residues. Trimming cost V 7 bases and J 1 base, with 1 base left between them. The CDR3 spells CASMNTGELFF. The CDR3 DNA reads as TGTGCCAGCATGAACACCGGGGAGCTGTTTTTT.

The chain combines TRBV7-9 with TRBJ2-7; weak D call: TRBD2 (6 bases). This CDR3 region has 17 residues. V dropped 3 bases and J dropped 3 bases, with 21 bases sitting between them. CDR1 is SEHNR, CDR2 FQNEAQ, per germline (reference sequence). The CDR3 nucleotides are TGTGCCAGCAGCTTCTCTCGTTCGGGTAGCGGAATCTACGAGCAGTACTTC. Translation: CASSFSRSGSGIYEQYF.

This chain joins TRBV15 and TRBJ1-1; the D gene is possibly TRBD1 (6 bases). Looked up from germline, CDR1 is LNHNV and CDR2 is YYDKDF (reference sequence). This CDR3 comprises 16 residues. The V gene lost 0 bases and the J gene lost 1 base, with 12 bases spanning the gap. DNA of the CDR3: TGTGCCACCAGCAGAGATCTGGGCAGGGGGAACACTGAAGCTTTCTTT. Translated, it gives CATSRDLGRGNTEAFF.

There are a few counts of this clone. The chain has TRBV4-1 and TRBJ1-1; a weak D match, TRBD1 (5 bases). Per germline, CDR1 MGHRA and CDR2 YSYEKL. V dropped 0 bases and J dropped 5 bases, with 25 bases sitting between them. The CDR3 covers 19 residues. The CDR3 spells CASSQDRGGPDLTGTEAFF. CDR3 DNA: TGCGCCAGCAGCCAAGATCGGGGGGGTCCGGACCTAACGGGGACTGAAGCTTTCTTT.

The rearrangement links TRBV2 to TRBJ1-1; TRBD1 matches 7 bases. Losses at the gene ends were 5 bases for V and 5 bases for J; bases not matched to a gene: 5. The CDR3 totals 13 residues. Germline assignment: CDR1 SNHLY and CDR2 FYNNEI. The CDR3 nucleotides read TGTGCCAGCAGTCGACAGGGAGGTACTGAAGCTTTCTTT. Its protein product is CASSRQGGTEAFF.

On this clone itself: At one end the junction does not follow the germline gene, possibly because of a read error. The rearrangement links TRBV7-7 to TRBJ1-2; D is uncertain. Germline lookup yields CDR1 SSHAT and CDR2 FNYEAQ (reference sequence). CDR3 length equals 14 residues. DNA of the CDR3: TGTGCTAGCAGCTTAGCAGAGGGTTGGGGAGGCTACACCTTC. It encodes CASSLAEGWGGYTF. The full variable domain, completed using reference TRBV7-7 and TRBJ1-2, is GAGVSQSPRYKVTKRGQDVTLRCDPISSHATLYWYQQALGQGPEFLTYFNYEAQPDKSGLPSDRFSAERPEGSISTLTIQRTEQRDSAMYRCASSLAEGWGGYTFGSGTRLTVV.

The CDR3 DNA sequence: TGTGCCAGCAGCTTGGCCCAAATCTACTCCTACAATGAGCAGTTCTTC. This encodes CASSLAQIYSYNEQFF. The V and J genes are TRBV5-5 and TRBJ2-1; no clear D. Germline V gives CDR1 SGHKS, CDR2 YYEKEE (reference sequence). The V gene lost 0 bases and the J gene lost 0 bases, with 10 bases spanning the gap. This CDR3 region has 16 residues.

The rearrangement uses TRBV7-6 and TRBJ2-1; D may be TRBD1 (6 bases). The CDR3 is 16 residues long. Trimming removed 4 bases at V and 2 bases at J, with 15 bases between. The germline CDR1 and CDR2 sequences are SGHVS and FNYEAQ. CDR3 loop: CASSSPGTRAYNEQFF. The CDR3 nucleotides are TGTGCCAGCAGCTCCCCGGGGACACGGGCCTACAATGAGCAGTTCTTC.

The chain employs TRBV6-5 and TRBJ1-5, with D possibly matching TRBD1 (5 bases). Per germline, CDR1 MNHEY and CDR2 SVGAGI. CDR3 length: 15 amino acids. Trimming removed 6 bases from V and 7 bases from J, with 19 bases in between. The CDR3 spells CASRSADTRLQPQHF. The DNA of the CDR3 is TGTGCCAGCAGGTCGGCGGACACCCGATTACAGCCCCAGCATTTT.

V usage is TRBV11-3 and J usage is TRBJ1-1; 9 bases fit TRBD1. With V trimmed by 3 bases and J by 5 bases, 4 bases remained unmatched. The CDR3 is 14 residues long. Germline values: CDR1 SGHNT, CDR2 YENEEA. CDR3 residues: CASSFGTGWTEAFF. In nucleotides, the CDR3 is TGTGCCAGCAGCTTTGGGACAGGGTGGACTGAAGCTTTCTTT.

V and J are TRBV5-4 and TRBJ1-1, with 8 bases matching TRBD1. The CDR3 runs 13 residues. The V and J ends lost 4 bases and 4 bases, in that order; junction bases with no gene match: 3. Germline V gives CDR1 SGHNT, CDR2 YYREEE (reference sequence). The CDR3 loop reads CASSTDRGTEAFF. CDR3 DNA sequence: TGTGCCAGCAGCACCGACAGGGGCACTGAAGCTTTCTTT. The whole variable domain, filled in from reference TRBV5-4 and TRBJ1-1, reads ETGVTQSPTHLIKTRGQQVTLRCSSQSGHNTVSWYQQALGQGPQFIFQYYREEENGRGNFPPRFSGLQFPNYSSELNVNALELDDSALYLCASSTDRGTEAFFGQGTRLTVV.

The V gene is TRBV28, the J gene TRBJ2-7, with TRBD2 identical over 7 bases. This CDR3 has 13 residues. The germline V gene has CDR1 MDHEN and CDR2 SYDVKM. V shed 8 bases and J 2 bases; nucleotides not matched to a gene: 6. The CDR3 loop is CASRAGDPYEQYF. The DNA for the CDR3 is TGTGCCAGCCGGGCGGGAGACCCCTACGAGCAGTACTTC.

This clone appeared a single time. CDR3 bases: TGTGCCAGCAGCTCTGGCCCCGCCTCTGGAAAACTGTTTTTT. Protein sequence: CASSSGPASGKLFF. The V and J genes are TRBV11-2 and TRBJ1-4, with no clear D. Trimming shortened V by 4 bases and J by 10 bases, and 16 bases separated the two germline ends. Germline V CDR1 and CDR2: SGHAT, FQNNGV. The CDR3 spans 14 residues.